This T cell receptor beta chain was captured in a study of T-cell reconstitution after alpha-beta-depleted transplantation in children. Study findings and constraints: Where alpha-beta T cells came from about two months after transplant was reportedly several hundred expanded graft clones. A year post-transplant, T-cell counts and diversity derived mostly from newly produced T cells.

Unique molecular identifiers were used to barcode this TCRbeta library. TCRdb fed the PCR reads into MiXCR, producing one record per CDR3 protein. This sample has about 980,000 distinct CDR3 sequences; under 30% occur once, and the top ten carry 25% to 35%. This CDR3 has 16 residues. The V segment lost 2 bases and the J segment 2 bases; nucleotides outside the gene matches: 8. Looked up from germline, CDR1 is KGHDR and CDR2 is SFDVKD. This clonotype was detected only a few times. No antigen is known for it. The V call is TRBV24-1, the J call TRBJ2-7; 7 bases are shared with TRBD1. The TCR comes from a boy under two years old who had a stem cell transplant for SCID, so the T cells may come from the graft donor. This specimen was PBMCs, mostly from graft donor cells, taken 360 days after TCRalphabeta/CD19-depleted stem cell transplant. The CDR3 nucleotides are TGTGCCACCAGTGATTCGAGACAGGGATATCCCTACGAGCAGTACTTC. It translates to CATSDSRQGYPYEQYF.